A single T cell receptor beta chain is shown here with its context. The data were taken from a study of T cell responses to AZD1222 COVID-19 vaccine. TCRdb keeps only in-frame clones here, not all; method: immunoSEQ multiplex PCR. The table shows over 150,000 clones, with about 92% occurring only once. Germline CDR1 reads SGHAT; CDR2 reads FQNNGV. Trimming cost V 4 bases and J 7 bases, with 7 bases left between them. This CDR3 region has 11 residues. V gene TRBV11-2 combines with J gene TRBJ2-5; D is possibly TRBD2 (5 bases). This TCR came from an adult in good health. This specimen consisted of peripheral blood, obtained on day 0 of MenACWY control vaccination. CDR3 sequence (DNA): TGTGCCAGCAGCTCTCGGGGGACCCAGTACTTC. It is translated as CASSSRGTQYF.